Below are 27 T cell receptor beta chains sequenced from a single sample in a study of immune evolution from preneoplasia to lung adenocarcinoma. Assay used: immunoSEQ multiplex PCR; TCRdb lists only in-frame clones, some missing. The data show about 6,300 clones, about 82% seen once. The sequencing input was FFPE minimally invasive lung adenocarcinoma tissue. The source of these receptors is a person aged 60-80 years with lung adenocarcinoma.

For this clone: The junction and the germline gene differ at one end; a read error may be behind it. The chain joins TRBV29-1 to TRBJ1-5, with D possibly TRBD1 on 6 matching bases. The CDR3 runs 13 residues. Germline values: CDR1 SQVTM, CDR2 ANQGSEA. Here the CDR3 reads CSVASGGGQSQHF. The CDR3 DNA sequence: TGCAGCGTGGCGTCCGGGGGCGGTCAGTCCCAGCATTTT. Combining the CDR3 with reference TRBV29-1 and TRBJ1-5 gives the whole variable domain SAVISQKPSRDICQRGTSLTIQCQVDSQVTMMFWYRQQPGQSLTLIATANQGSEATYESGFVIDKFPISRPNLTFSTLTVSNMSPEDSSIYLCSVASGGGQSQHFGDGTRLSIL.

The genes are TRBV28 and TRBJ1-2; no firm D call. CDR1 MDHEN and CDR2 SYDVKM come from the germline V gene. The CDR3 covers 12 residues. Trimming pared 1 base from V and 0 bases from J, leaving 0 bases between. The CDR3 DNA follows: TGTGCCAGCAGTTTATCTAACTATGGCTACACCTTC. Its translation: CASSLSNYGYTF.

The DNA of the CDR3 is TGTGCCAGCAGCGCCACAGGGGACGCTGAAGCTTTCTTT. This codes for CASSATGDAEAFF. The chain combines TRBV9 with TRBJ1-1; 7 bases are a match to TRBD1. CDR1 and CDR2 from the germline V gene are SGDLS and YYNGEE. There are 13 residues in the CDR3. Trimming at V came to 3 bases and at J to 6 bases, leaving 5 bases not matched to a gene.

The J gene is TRBJ1-1, the V gene TRBV16; D not certain. Germline CDR1 and CDR2: KGHSY and FQNENV. V lost 1 base, J lost 3 bases, and 9 bases lay in between. There are 14 residues in the CDR3. The DNA of the CDR3 is TGTGCCAGCAGCCAATTCGGCGGGGACACTGAAGCTTTCTTT. Translation gives CASSQFGGDTEAFF.

This clone has more than one count but fewer than ten. The CDR3, as DNA: TGTGCCAGCAGTTTAAAGGCCTACAGGTACTACGAGCAGTACTTC. The encoded protein is CASSLKAYRYYEQYF. V is TRBV27 and J is TRBJ2-7; a weak D match, TRBD1 (5 bases). CDR1 and CDR2 (germline): MNHEY, SMNVEV (reference sequence). V dropped 2 bases and J dropped 3 bases, with 14 bases sitting between them. This CDR3 is 15 amino acids long.

By share of the sample, this clone is medium-sized. The gene calls are TRBV11-2 and TRBJ2-3, with TRBD2 identical over 7 bases. The junction had 17 bases not matched to a gene; V was cut back by 3 bases and J by 2 bases. The V gene's germline CDR1 is SGHAT and CDR2 FQNNGV. The CDR3 consists of 19 residues. The CDR3 here is CASSFPIGSGGRFTDTQYF. In DNA form, the CDR3 reads TGTGCCAGCAGCTTTCCGATAGGTTCTGGCGGGAGATTCACAGATACGCAGTATTTT. The full variable domain, with the rest looked up from reference TRBV11-2 and TRBJ2-3, is EAGVAQSPRYKIIEKRQSVAFWCNPISGHATLYWYQQILGQGPKLLIQFQNNGVVDDSQLPKDRFSAERLKGVDSTLKIQPAKLEDSAVYLCASSFPIGSGGRFTDTQYFGPGTRLTVL.

The rearrangement links TRBV7-9 to TRBJ2-1, with D perhaps TRBD2 (6 bases). The germline V gene encodes CDR1 SEHNR and CDR2 FQNEAQ (reference sequence). The CDR3 is 15 residues long. V gave up 5 bases and J gave up 4 bases, with 15 bases separating them. CDR3 DNA: TGTGCCAGCAGCACTAGACTAGGAGGGTACAATGAGCAGTTCTTC. Translating it yields CASSTRLGGYNEQFF.

About this clone: Sequence at one end of the junction differs from germline and may be a read error. The V call is TRBV7-7, the J call TRBJ2-1, with a possible D match to TRBD1 (7 bases). The CDR3 loop spans 16 amino acids. The V gene's germline CDR1 is SSHAT and CDR2 FNYEAQ (reference sequence). The CDR3 DNA sequence: TGTGCTAGCAGCCCCCAGAACGGGGGACAGTTCAATGAGCAGTTCTTC. Translation: CASSPQNGGQFNEQFF. Full variable domain (missing parts from reference TRBV7-7 and TRBJ2-1): GAGVSQSPRYKVTKRGQDVTLRCDPISSHATLYWYQQALGQGPEFLTYFNYEAQPDKSGLPSDRFSAERPEGSISTLTIQRTEQRDSAMYRCASSPQNGGQFNEQFFGPGTRLTVL.

CDR3 sequence: CASSESGAGRQYF. The CDR3 DNA sequence: TGCGCCAGCAGTGAGTCGGGGGCAGGGAGGCAGTACTTC. The rearrangement links TRBV10-1 to TRBJ2-7; tentatively, D is TRBD1 (6 bases). The CDR3 covers 13 residues. CDR1 is WNHNN and CDR2 is SYGVQD in the germline V gene (reference sequence). The germline V and J ends were trimmed by 0 bases and 9 bases, with 12 bases remaining between them.

CDR3 in DNA: TGTGCCAGCAGCAAATATTCTAGCGGCATGGCCGGTTTCTCCTACAATGAGCAGTTCTTC. Protein: CASSKYSSGMAGFSYNEQFF. The chain combines TRBV7-6 with TRBJ2-1, with TRBD2 matching over 7 bases. Germline CDR1 SGHVS, CDR2 FNYEAQ. The CDR3 loop spans 20 amino acids. The V gene end was trimmed by 5 bases and the J gene end by 0 bases; junction bases not matched to a gene: 19.

The V gene is TRBV30, the J gene TRBJ2-7; 8 bases are a match to TRBD2. Germline values: CDR1 GTSNPN, CDR2 SVGIG (reference sequence). The CDR3 has 15 amino acids. Trimming at V came to 5 bases and at J to 1 base, leaving 10 bases not matched to a gene. The DNA for the CDR3 is TGTGCCTGGGAGCCTCCCGGGACTAGATCCTACGAGCAGTACTTC. Encoded protein: CAWEPPGTRSYEQYF.

This rearrangement joins TRBV6-1 to TRBJ1-5; D remains unclear. Germline values: CDR1 MNHNS, CDR2 SASEGT. The CDR3 totals 14 residues. Between the trimmed V and J ends, which lost 2 bases and 3 bases, there was a span of 8 bases. The CDR3 nucleotides read TGTGCCAGCAGTGAATCGGCCCCCAATCAGCCCCAGCATTTT. It translates to CASSESAPNQPQHF.

This chain links TRBV9 with TRBJ2-3; 12 bases agree with TRBD2. The trim removed 10 bases at V and 4 bases at J, leaving 19 bases unmatched. Germline lookup yields CDR1 SGDLS and CDR2 YYNGEE. The CDR3 is 18 amino acids. CDR3 amino acids: CASTPGASGRAGSDTQYF. Here the CDR3 DNA reads TGTGCCTCCACCCCGGGGGCTAGCGGGAGGGCGGGATCAGATACGCAGTATTTT.

This clone was found a few times. The J gene is TRBJ2-3, the V gene TRBV27; 9 bases fit TRBD2. J was trimmed by 1 base and V by 6 bases; bases with no gene match: 2. The CDR3 has 14 amino acids. Germline-derived CDR1 and CDR2 are MNHEY and SMNVEV (reference sequence). CDR3 amino acids: CASSVAGGTDTQYF. For the CDR3, the DNA is TGTGCCAGCAGCGTAGCGGGGGGCACAGATACGCAGTATTTT.

The genes are TRBV4-1 and TRBJ1-3; TRBD1 matches 11 bases. V lost 0 bases and J lost 2; bases outside the gene matches: 0. CDR1 MGHRA and CDR2 YSYEKL come from the germline V gene. This CDR3 contains 16 residues. CDR3 bases: TGCGCCAGCAGCCAAGAGGGACAGGGGGCTGGAAACACCATATATTTT. Residues: CASSQEGQGAGNTIYF.

This clone appeared a few times. This sequence joins TRBV5-4 and TRBJ1-2; the D gene is possibly TRBD1 (6 bases). This CDR3 comprises 14 residues. V was clipped by 0 bases and J by 4 bases, with 10 bases between them. Germline V lookup: CDR1 SGHNT, CDR2 YYREEE (reference sequence). In DNA, the CDR3 is TGTGCCAGCAGCTTGGATAGGGACATCTATGGCTACACCTTC. Protein: CASSLDRDIYGYTF.

The chain carries TRBV27 and TRBJ2-7; D not certain. The CDR3 runs to 14 residues. Between the trimmed V and J ends, which lost 3 bases and 0 bases, there was a span of 9 bases. Germline V gene data show CDR1 as MNHEY and CDR2 as SMNVEV (reference sequence). This chain's CDR3 is CASSLSLVSYEQYF. CDR3 nucleotides: TGTGCCAGCAGTTTGTCTCTCGTCTCCTACGAGCAGTACTTC.

The chain is built from TRBV29-1 and TRBJ2-7; 11 bases fit TRBD2. V was clipped by 5 bases and J by 0 bases; unmatched bases: 6. This CDR3 has 15 amino acids. Germline V gene lookup returns CDR1 SQVTM and CDR2 ANQGSEA. CDR3: CSVSSTSGSSYEQYF. In DNA form, the CDR3 reads TGCAGCGTTTCCTCTACTAGCGGGAGCTCCTACGAGCAGTACTTC.

V gene TRBV5-1 combines with J gene TRBJ1-3, with D tentatively TRBD1 (5 bases). The germline CDR1 and CDR2 sequences are SGHRS and YFSETQ. V lost 3 bases and J 4 bases, leaving 11 bases between the germline ends. This CDR3 is built from 14 residues. The CDR3 region is CASSSTVAGNTIYF. The CDR3 nucleotides are TGCGCCAGCAGCTCGACAGTCGCAGGAAACACCATATATTTT. The variable domain in full, completed from reference TRBV5-1 and TRBJ1-3, reads KAGVTQTPRYLIKTRGQQVTLSCSPISGHRSVSWYQQTPGQGLQFLFEYFSETQRNKGNFPGRFSGRQFSNSRSEMNVSTLELGDSALYLCASSSTVAGNTIYFGEGSWLTVV.

The chain uses TRBV5-1 and TRBJ1-4, with 7 bases fitting TRBD1. Trimming cost V 4 bases and J 6 bases; bases outside gene matches: 6. Germline CDR1 and CDR2: SGHRS and YFSETQ. CDR3 length equals 14 residues. Here the CDR3 DNA reads TGCGCCAGCAGCCTAGGACAGGCGGATGAAAAACTGTTTTTT. This encodes CASSLGQADEKLFF.

This clone is labeled medium-sized. The chain uses TRBV30 and TRBJ2-7; D is ambiguous. The CDR3 totals 12 residues. Germline CDR1 is GTSNPN and CDR2 is SVGIG (reference sequence). V lost 3 bases to trimming and J lost 2 bases, with 8 bases between them. CDR3 nucleotides: TGTGCCTGGAGCGACACGCCCTACGAGCAGTACTTC. Translated: CAWSDTPYEQYF.

V usage is TRBV28 and J usage is TRBJ2-1; no definite D call. The V gene's germline CDR1 is MDHEN and CDR2 SYDVKM. The CDR3 spans 14 residues. Trimming took off 1 base at V and 8 bases at J, with 12 bases between the two ends. This chain's CDR3 is CASSLLGMGYEQFF. Written as DNA, the CDR3 is TGTGCCAGCAGTTTATTAGGGATGGGCTATGAGCAGTTCTTC. The variable domain in full, with the rest retrieved from reference TRBV28 and TRBJ2-1, is DVKVTQSSRYLVKRTGEKVFLECVQDMDHENMFWYRQDPGLGLRLIYFSYDVKMKEKGDIPEGYSVSREKKERFSLILESASTNQTSMYLCASSLLGMGYEQFFGPGTRLTVL.

The CDR3 DNA sequence: TGTGCCAGCAGCCGGGAGTCGGTACAAGAGACCCAGTACTTC. This gives the protein CASSRESVQETQYF. The rearrangement uses TRBV6-5 and TRBJ2-5; maybe TRBD2 (6 bases). In germline, CDR1 is MNHEY, CDR2 SVGAGI. The ends were cut back, 6 bases at V and 2 bases at J, with 13 bases in the middle. The CDR3 length is 14 residues.

The genes are TRBV7-3 and TRBJ1-1; D ambiguous. V was cut by 5 bases and J by 1 base, with 8 bases left in between. Germline loops: CDR1 SGHTA, CDR2 FQGTGA. There are 13 residues in the CDR3. The chain's CDR3 is CASSLQPNTEAFF. The CDR3 region has the DNA TGTGCCAGCAGCCTTCAGCCGAACACTGAAGCTTTCTTT.

The gene calls are TRBV11-3 and TRBJ2-3; D might be TRBD2 (6 bases). With 0 bases removed from V and 13 bases from J, the gap between germline ends came to 14 bases. The V gene's germline CDR1 is SGHNT and CDR2 YENEEA. CDR3 length equals 13 residues. CDR3 nucleotide sequence: TGTGCCAGCAGCTTAGAGGGGACTCTCCAGGAGTATTTT. This gives the protein CASSLEGTLQEYF.

Points on this clone: One end of the junction varies from germline; a read error may be responsible. The same CDR3 arises from other DNA sequences in this sample as well. The genes are TRBV4-1 and TRBJ2-1; no firm D call. The germline V gene has CDR1 MGHRA and CDR2 YSYEKL. This CDR3 region has 16 residues. CDR3 loop: CASSQVRAAPDNEQFF. The CDR3 DNA reads TGCGCCAGTAGCCAAGTTCGGGCGGCTCCGGACAATGAGCAGTTCTTC.

The CDR3 protein is CASSSGGTFSYEQYF. The CDR3, as DNA: TGTGCCAGCAGCTCAGGAGGAACCTTCTCCTACGAGCAGTACTTC. This chain joins TRBV7-2 and TRBJ2-7; possibly TRBD2 for D (5 bases). Germline-derived CDR1 and CDR2 are SGHTA and FQGNSA. The V end was cut by 4 bases, the J end by 0 bases, with 13 bases between. The CDR3 is made up of 15 amino acids.